This TCR beta chain was captured by sequencing in a study of cytomegalovirus exposure and HLA in healthy donors. Study in general: The roughly 120 validation repertoires, a later analysis reported, used the same platform as the approximately 670 repertoires from the first cohort.

Only in-frame clones appear in the TCRdb table, and some are missing; sequencing was by immunoSEQ multiplex PCR. The repertoire has hundreds of thousands of clones, 86% of them found once; the top ten carry over 0.75%. Study-level points and caveats: The study recorded around 160 TCR beta chains that were cytomegalovirus-associated. Within the 120 or so validation repertoires, first-cohort TCR clusters tended to co-occur, according to a later analysis.

Turning to this clone: The antigen remains unidentified.

The V end was cut by 5 bases, the J end by 4 bases, with 9 bases between. The CDR3 has 13 residues. The germline gives CDR1 LNHDA, CDR2 SQIVND (reference sequence). This clonotype was sampled from a woman in her late teens or twenties in good health and CMV-seronegative. The chain links TRBV19 to TRBJ1-5; D is possibly TRBD1 (5 bases). The sample comprised PBMCs. The CDR3 region has the DNA TGTGCCAGTAGTGTAACAGGAAATCAGCCCCAGCATTTT. Translated, it gives CASSVTGNQPQHF. Full variable domain (remainder filled in from reference TRBV19 and TRBJ1-5): DGGITQSPKYLFRKEGQNVTLSCEQNLNHDAMYWYRQDPGQGLRLIYYSQIVNDFQKGDIAEGYSVSREKKESFPLTVTSAQKNPTAFYLCASSVTGNQPQHFGDGTRLSIL.